This TCR beta chain was retrieved from a study of blood T cells in healthy people across ages. Study observations and caveats: Diversity was higher, and naive CD4+ cells more numerous, in long-lived donors than in aged donors.

Each sample yielded at least 6 million isolated PBMCs. Then a second PCR, running roughly 7 to 11 cycles, was carried out with a sample-barcoded 5' primer and a J-beta primer mix. MiXCR, run by TCRdb on the 5' RACE reads, gives a single entry per CDR3 protein. The sample consists of more than 600,000 distinct CDR3 sequences, about 25% of them appearing once. Germline V lookup: CDR1 SQVTM, CDR2 ANQGSEA. Trimming took off 7 bases at V and 5 bases at J, with 14 bases between the two ends. The CDR3 loop spans 12 amino acids. Comment on this clonotype: Its target is not known.

The same sample was also used in a study of T cells of mothers and their children. That study adds: Donors comprised three healthy Caucasian mothers plus their six children. For related and unrelated pairs alike, thymic selection shapes TCR recombination output similarly.

Sequences were obtained from blood. This receptor was obtained from a boy aged 5 to 17 in good health. This sequence joins TRBV29-1 and TRBJ1-2; D is perhaps TRBD1 (5 bases). This chain's CDR3 is CSGRQSEYGYTF. The DNA for the CDR3 is TGCAGCGGGAGACAGTCTGAGTATGGCTACACCTTC.